This TCR beta chain was captured by sequencing in a study of metastatic and nonmetastatic thyroid tumors. Study context: Repertoire comparison spanned blood and tumor or nodule tissue of malignant and benign thyroid patients. Notes on the study in general: Reportedly, malignant thyroid tumors had significantly higher TCR beta diversity than benign nodules, in blood and tumor.

The CDR3 length is 14 residues. CDR1 LGHDT and CDR2 YNNKEL come from the germline V gene (reference sequence). After removal of 2 bases from V and 10 bases from J, the junction contained 11 bases not matched to a gene. TCRdb re-called the PCR reads through MiXCR. This sample has 85,000 to 100,000 clones, with roughly an eighth found just once. Prior to thyroid surgery, none of the patients had received any treatment. Notes on this clone: The antigen is unknown.

The V call is TRBV3-1, the J call TRBJ2-7; 7 positions match TRBD2. The sample was blood. The TCR was taken from a female donor with papillary thyroid cancer or a benign thyroid nodule (not recorded which). Some clones in this sample may be carry-over from other donors' samples. The CDR3: CASSQTGGMADQYF. The CDR3 region has the DNA TGTGCCAGCAGCCAAACGGGAGGAATGGCCGATCAGTACTTC.